These 5 T cell receptor beta chains were all obtained from the same sample, sequenced in a study of blood T cell repertoires in COVID-19. Produced via immunoSEQ multiplex PCR; TCRdb's table is partial and in-frame only. The data contain around 130,000 clones, approximately 90% of them singletons. Source material: peripheral blood. These receptor sequences come from a man aged 35 to 55 with acute or convalescent COVID-19.

The chain recombines TRBV19 with TRBJ1-4, with D possibly matching TRBD1 (6 bases). Germline V CDR1 and CDR2: LNHDA, SQIVND (reference sequence). V dropped 6 bases and J dropped 4 bases, with 9 bases sitting between them. The CDR3 is 13 residues long. In DNA form, the CDR3 reads TGTGCCAGTAGAAGAGGGGGTAATGAAAAACTGTTTTTT. Its translation: CASRRGGNEKLFF.

The chain employs TRBV4-1 and TRBJ2-1; 9 positions match TRBD2. Trimming cost V 4 bases and J 0 bases; bases outside gene matches: 4. The CDR3 covers 16 residues. Germline V gene lookup returns CDR1 MGHRA and CDR2 YSYEKL. The CDR3 DNA reads as TGCGCCAGCAGCCTGATTAGCGGGAGCTCCTACAATGAGCAGTTCTTC. Amino acids: CASSLISGSSYNEQFF.

The genes are TRBV19 and TRBJ2-2, with D possibly matching TRBD2 (5 bases). V was shortened by 7 bases and J by 1 base, with 13 bases between the two germline ends. The CDR3 covers 15 residues. Per the germline V gene, CDR1 is LNHDA and CDR2 is SQIVND (reference sequence). The CDR3 sequence is CASTHHGGNTGELFF. The CDR3 DNA reads TGTGCCAGTACCCACCATGGAGGGAACACCGGGGAGCTGTTTTTT.

This chain uses TRBV9 with TRBJ1-3; TRBD1 aligns across 10 bases. The CDR3 runs to 20 residues. V lost 4 bases to trimming and J lost 3 bases; unmatched junction nucleotides: 19. Germline CDR1 reads SGDLS; CDR2 reads YYNGEE. The CDR3 region is CASSSRPGQGFITRGNTIYF. DNA for the CDR3: TGTGCCAGCAGCTCTCGCCCGGGACAGGGGTTTATAACTCGTGGAAACACCATATATTTT. Full variable domain (outside the CDR3, taken from reference TRBV9 and TRBJ1-3): DSGVTQTPKHLITATGQRVTLRCSPRSGDLSVYWYQQSLDQGLQFLIQYYNGEERAKGNILERFSAQQFPDLHSELNLSSLELGDSALYFCASSSRPGQGFITRGNTIYFGEGSWLTVV.

This sequence joins TRBV5-4 and TRBJ1-2; 8 nucleotides align to TRBD1. CDR3 length: 15 residues. V was pared by 2 bases and J by 4 bases, with 7 bases of the junction left unmatched. Germline values: CDR1 SGHNT, CDR2 YYREEE (reference sequence). The CDR3 DNA reads as TGTGCCAGCAGCTTACCGGGACAGGCGATCTATGGCTACACCTTC. It translates to CASSLPGQAIYGYTF.